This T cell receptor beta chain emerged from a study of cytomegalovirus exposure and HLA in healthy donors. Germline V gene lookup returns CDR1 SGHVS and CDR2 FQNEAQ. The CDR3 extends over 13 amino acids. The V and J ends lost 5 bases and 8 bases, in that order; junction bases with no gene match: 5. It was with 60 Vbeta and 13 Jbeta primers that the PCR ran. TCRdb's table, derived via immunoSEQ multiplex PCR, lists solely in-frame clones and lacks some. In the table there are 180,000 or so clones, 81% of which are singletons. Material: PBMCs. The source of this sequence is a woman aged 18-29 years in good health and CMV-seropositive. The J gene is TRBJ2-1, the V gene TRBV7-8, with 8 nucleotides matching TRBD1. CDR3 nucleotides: TGTGCCAGCAGCACGGGACAGGCGGATGAGCAGTTCTTC. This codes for CASSTGQADEQFF.